This T cell receptor (beta chain) came from a study of T cell repertoires in cytomegalovirus infection. Study-wide context: Recently identified HLA-C-restricted CMV epitopes and well-studied HLA-B-restricted CMV epitopes were used by the study. The public TCR beta signatures pointed to both CMV infection and matching HLA type. Overall study results and limits: The cumulative frequency of public TCR beta families identified carriers of CMV plus the relevant HLA. HLA-C-restricted TCR beta clonotypes specific for CMV led the ex vivo response.

Comments on this clonotype: Its antigen is unknown.

Germline V lookup: CDR1 SNHLY, CDR2 FYNNEI. There are 15 residues in the CDR3. The ends lost 1 base at V and 5 bases at J; junction bases unmatched: 5. One entry per CDR3 protein, called by TCRdb with MiXCR from the reads. The sample lists approximately 470,000 distinct CDR3 sequences, approximately 40% occurring once. The source is a human donor in good health (CMV status not recorded). Some clones in this sample may be carry-over from other donors' samples. This rearrangement joins TRBV2 to TRBJ2-5; 9 positions agree with TRBD2. The sample consisted of cultured PBMCs, taken from culture after CMV antigen stimulation. This CDR3 reads CASSEVLAGWETQYF. The CDR3, as DNA: TGTGCCAGCAGTGAAGTTCTAGCGGGATGGGAGACCCAGTACTTC.